These 30 T cell receptor beta chains originate from one sample sequenced in a study of Graves' ophthalmopathy and Graves' hyperthyroidism. Using RNA transcripts, the TCR beta CDR3 regions were amplified. The first-round RT-PCR employed HTBI primers together with the Qiagen OneStep RT-PCR kit. A multiplex PCR was then performed as the second round. One entry per CDR3 protein, called by TCRdb with MiXCR from the multiplex PCR reads. The sample lists over 500,000 distinct CDR3 sequences; roughly 20% were seen once. The source material was peripheral blood. These receptors were obtained from a woman between 18 and 30 years old with stable Graves' hyperthyroidism. Some clones in this sample may be carry-over from other donors' samples.

The V call is TRBV7-9, the J call TRBJ2-5; TRBD1 might be the D (5 bases). Trimming pared 7 bases from V and 2 bases from J, leaving 11 bases between. CDR3 length equals 13 residues. Germline lookup yields CDR1 SEHNR and CDR2 FQNEAQ (reference sequence). CDR3 amino acids: CASTWTLQETQYF. The CDR3 DNA follows: TGTGCCAGCACGTGGACACTTCAAGAGACCCAGTACTTC.

The CDR3 protein is CASSYAAEPTKNSPLHF. The CDR3 DNA follows: TGTGCCAGCAGTTACGCGGCAGAACCTACTAAAAATTCACCCCTCCACTTT. The chain uses TRBV6-5 and TRBJ1-6; D not certain. The CDR3 covers 17 residues. CDR1 MNHEY and CDR2 SVGAGI come from the germline V gene. V was cut by 2 bases and J by 7 bases, with 18 bases left in between.

This clonotype was counted at least ten times. The J gene is TRBJ1-5, the V gene TRBV4-1; weak D call: TRBD1 (5 bases). V dropped 1 base and J dropped 8 bases, with 9 bases sitting between them. Germline loops: CDR1 MGHRA, CDR2 YSYEKL. The CDR3 sequence is 13 residues long. CDR3 region: CASSQGTMKPQHF. DNA for the CDR3: TGCGCCAGCAGCCAAGGGACAATGAAGCCCCAGCATTTT.

This clonotype has ten or more counts. V gene TRBV9 combines with J gene TRBJ1-6, with D hard to call. CDR3 size: 14 residues. CDR1 is SGDLS, CDR2 YYNGEE, per germline. Trimming removed 0 bases from V and 8 bases from J, with 9 bases in between. The CDR3 DNA is TGTGCCAGCAGCGTAGGTGGCAGCGATTCACCCCTCCACTTT. Translating gives CASSVGGSDSPLHF.

In this sample, this clonotype turned up a few times. A read error may be the cause here, since a much bigger clone is one base away. The CDR3 is CASSSGPPPYEQYF. CDR3 nucleotide sequence: TGTGCCAGCAGTTCGGGACCGCCACCCTACGAGCAGTACTTC. This chain links TRBV27 with TRBJ2-7, with D tentatively TRBD1 or TRBD2 (5 bases each). Germline CDR1 MNHEY, CDR2 SMNVEV (reference sequence). The germline V and J ends were trimmed by 4 bases and 2 bases, with 12 bases remaining between them. CDR3 length: 14 residues.

The chain recombines TRBV30 with TRBJ1-6; D call uncertain. CDR3 length: 14 amino acids. Trimming took 4 bases from V and 9 from J, leaving 16 bases between them. Per the germline V gene, CDR1 is GTSNPN and CDR2 is SVGIG (reference sequence). CDR3 in amino acids: CAWKSDGRGSPLHF. DNA for the CDR3: TGTGCCTGGAAGTCGGACGGCCGGGGTTCACCCCTCCACTTT.

The CDR3 DNA sequence: TGTGCCTGGGAGATTGGGTTGGGACAAAGACTCGAAGCTTTCTTT. This encodes CAWEIGLGQRLEAFF. The chain combines TRBV30 with TRBJ1-1; D is possibly TRBD1 (6 bases). Trimming cost V 5 bases and J 8 bases, with 24 bases left between them. The CDR3 has 15 residues. Germline lookup yields CDR1 GTSNPN and CDR2 SVGIG (reference sequence).

This clonotype was counted only a few times. The chain uses TRBV20-1 and TRBJ2-5, with D maybe TRBD2 (6 bases). Per germline, CDR1 DFQATT and CDR2 SNEGSKA (reference sequence). V was clipped by 5 bases and J by 6 bases, with 19 bases between them. The CDR3 extends over 14 amino acids. This CDR3 reads CSAFGRAGGKTQYF. DNA of the CDR3: TGCAGTGCTTTCGGCAGGGCCGGGGGAAAGACCCAGTACTTC.

In this sample, this clonotype turned up many times. The chain uses TRBV6-5 and TRBJ2-7, with D unresolved. The CDR3 is 15 residues long. V dropped 8 bases and J dropped 2 bases, with 19 bases sitting between them. Germline V gene sequence: CDR1 MNHEY, CDR2 SVGAGI. CDR3 nucleotide sequence: TGTGCCAGCGGCCCAGATTTCTCGCAGGCCTACGAGCAGTACTTC. Residues: CASGPDFSQAYEQYF.

This clonotype showed up many times. The chain links TRBV29-1 to TRBJ2-7, with unresolved D. The CDR3 spans 16 residues. The germline CDR1 and CDR2 sequences are SQVTM and ANQGSEA. V lost 3 bases to trimming and J lost 2 bases, with 20 bases between them. CDR3 in amino acids: CSVESGGAESPYEQYF. Here the CDR3 DNA reads TGCAGCGTTGAGTCAGGTGGTGCGGAGTCCCCCTACGAGCAGTACTTC.

A single count supports this clonotype. This chain's CDR3 is CASSPTGALAKNIQYF. The CDR3 bases are TGTGCCAGCAGCCCTACAGGGGCGCTAGCCAAAAACATTCAGTACTTC. V and J are TRBV12-3 or TRBV12-4 and TRBJ2-5, with 7 positions matching TRBD1. The closer fit of TRBJ2-4 to the DNA end suggests the J call may be wrong. This CDR3 region has 16 residues.

This chain joins TRBV29-1 and TRBJ1-2; no reliable D call. Germline V lookup: CDR1 SQVTM, CDR2 ANQGSEA. The CDR3 has 13 residues. V was cut by 3 bases and J by 6 bases, with 14 bases left in between. CDR3 region: CSVDNPLVDGYTF. The CDR3 nucleotides read TGCAGCGTTGACAATCCGCTGGTTGATGGCTACACCTTC.

This clonotype was recorded many times. The V gene is TRBV6-1, the J gene TRBJ1-2, with no clear D. CDR1 MNHNS and CDR2 SASEGT come from the germline V gene. This CDR3 spans 15 amino acids. Trimming removed 5 bases from V and 0 bases from J, with 13 bases in between. The CDR3 loop is CASSPLRLTNYGYTF. As DNA, the CDR3 is TGTGCCAGCAGTCCACTCAGGCTTACTAACTATGGCTACACCTTC.

This clonotype was counted many times. This sequence joins TRBV30 and TRBJ2-6; D ambiguous. Trimming cost V 7 bases and J 2 bases, with 6 bases left between them. Germline V gene lookup returns CDR1 GTSNPN and CDR2 SVGIG (reference sequence). The CDR3 is 12 residues long. The CDR3 reads CAFPTGANVLTF. CDR3 sequence (DNA): TGTGCCTTCCCCACTGGGGCCAACGTCCTGACTTTC.

CDR3: CASSEGEPPETQYF. DNA for the CDR3: TGTGCCAGCAGTGAGGGGGAACCTCCGGAGACCCAGTACTTC. This sequence joins TRBV2 and TRBJ2-5; either TRBD1 or TRBD2 may supply D (5 bases each). The germline V and J ends were trimmed by 3 bases and 5 bases, with 13 bases remaining between them. The CDR3 sequence is 14 residues long. Germline CDR1 SNHLY, CDR2 FYNNEI.

This clonotype was counted at least ten times. The chain combines TRBV6-1 with TRBJ1-2; 7 bases align to TRBD1. Germline CDR1 is MNHNS and CDR2 is SASEGT. The CDR3 spans 17 residues. The V gene end was trimmed by 7 bases and the J gene end by 0 bases; junction bases not matched to a gene: 14. CDR3 protein: CASNLRQGLLANYGYTF. CDR3 coding DNA: TGTGCCAGCAACCTAAGACAGGGCCTCCTAGCTAACTATGGCTACACCTTC.

At least ten counts were recorded for this clonotype. This chain links TRBV2 with TRBJ2-7, with D perhaps TRBD2 (5 bases). Germline V gene sequence: CDR1 SNHLY, CDR2 FYNNEI. The length of the CDR3 is 12 residues. Deletions cut 7 bases from V and 0 bases from J, with 7 bases between. The CDR3 DNA sequence: TGTGCCAGCACGGGATACTCCTACGAGCAGTACTTC. Its protein product is CASTGYSYEQYF.

In this sample, this clonotype turned up a few times. A much larger clonotype is one base distant, so this may be a read error. This CDR3 reads CSAESGTGLNEQYF. The CDR3 DNA follows: TGCAGCGCTGAGTCCGGGACAGGGTTAAACGAGCAGTACTTC. The chain joins TRBV29-1 to TRBJ2-7; 9 bases map to TRBD1. V lost 7 bases to trimming and J lost 5 bases; unmatched junction nucleotides: 12. Germline CDR1 and CDR2: SQVTM and ANQGSEA. The CDR3 runs to 14 residues.

Notes on this clonotype: This may stem from a read error, because a much larger clone lies one nucleotide away. The V and J genes are TRBV19 and TRBJ2-5, with 9 bases lining up with TRBD2. The CDR3 consists of 17 residues. Germline CDR1 and CDR2: LNHDA and SQIVND (reference sequence). J gave up 0 bases and V 2 bases, and 7 bases lay outside the gene matches. The CDR3 protein is CASSILRLAVNQETQYF. DNA of the CDR3: TGTGCCAGTAGTATACTCCGACTAGCGGTAAACCAAGAGACCCAGTACTTC.

In its sample, this clonotype was seen many times. The rearrangement links TRBV5-6 to TRBJ2-7; D unresolved. Germline CDR1 reads SGHDT; CDR2 reads YYEEEE. The CDR3 totals 14 residues. Deletions cut 3 bases from V and 3 bases from J, with 13 bases between. The chain's CDR3 is CASSSLRWGYEQYF. In nucleotides, the CDR3 is TGTGCCAGCAGCTCGCTGCGGTGGGGCTACGAGCAGTACTTC.

This clonotype was counted many times. This chain connects TRBV6-1 to TRBJ1-1, with 10 nucleotides matching TRBD1. This CDR3 is built from 13 residues. V gave up 8 bases and J gave up 4 bases; unmatched junction bases: 4. Germline V gene data show CDR1 as MNHNS and CDR2 as SASEGT. As DNA, the CDR3 is TGTGCCAGCTTGACAGGGGGCGGCACTGAAGCTTTCTTT. Its protein product is CASLTGGGTEAFF.

This chain connects TRBV24-1 to TRBJ2-6, with 7 positions matching TRBD1. Germline CDR1 and CDR2: KGHDR and SFDVKD. The length of the CDR3 is 15 residues. The J segment lost 4 bases and the V segment lost 6 bases, leaving 5 bases of the junction unmatched. The CDR3 DNA follows: TGTGCCACCAGTAGACAGGGTGACGGGGCCAACGTCCTGACTTTC. This translates into CATSRQGDGANVLTF.

This clonotype was observed once. The genes are TRBV12-3 or TRBV12-4 and TRBJ1-1; D uncertain. V lost 1 base to trimming and J lost 9 bases, with 9 bases between them. The CDR3 sequence is 12 residues long. CDR3 in amino acids: CASSLGALKAFF. The CDR3 DNA reads TGTGCCAGCAGTTTAGGGGCCCTAAAAGCTTTCTTT.

This clonotype was observed many times. The chain carries TRBV2 and TRBJ1-2; D not certain. Trimming pared 7 bases from V and 6 bases from J, leaving 9 bases between. The CDR3 sequence is 11 residues long. CDR1 and CDR2 (germline): SNHLY, FYNNEI. The CDR3 sequence: CASKVRNGYTF. CDR3 nucleotide sequence: TGTGCCAGCAAGGTCAGGAATGGCTACACCTTC.

The chain has TRBV18 and TRBJ1-1; a possible D gene is TRBD1 (5 bases). The CDR3 is 16 residues long. V shed 2 bases and J shed 0 bases, with 13 bases lying between them. Germline V CDR1 and CDR2: KGHSH, LQKENI. CDR3 amino acids: CASSPTGTGMNTEAFF. CDR3 in DNA: TGTGCCAGCTCACCAACTGGGACGGGGATGAACACTGAAGCTTTCTTT.

To note about this clonotype: At one boundary the junction diverges from the germline segment, which might be a read error. The chain recombines TRBV7-8 with TRBJ1-2; D not resolved. This CDR3 has 12 residues. Germline V gene lookup returns CDR1 SGHVS and CDR2 FQNEAQ. In nucleotides, the CDR3 is TGTGCCAGCAGCTTAAACCAGAATGGCTACAGCTTC. Its translation: CASSLNQNGYSF.

The chain joins TRBV20-1 to TRBJ2-5; perhaps D is TRBD1 or TRBD2 (5 bases each). The V gene lost 2 bases and the J gene lost 5 bases, with 15 bases spanning the gap. This CDR3 region has 14 residues. Germline V gene data show CDR1 as DFQATT and CDR2 as SNEGSKA (reference sequence). The CDR3 here is CSARSRGLGETQYF. For the CDR3, the DNA is TGCAGTGCTAGAAGTCGGGGCCTGGGGGAGACCCAGTACTTC.

The genes are TRBV30 and TRBJ1-5; D possibly corresponds to TRBD1 (6 bases). Looked up from germline, CDR1 is GTSNPN and CDR2 is SVGIG (reference sequence). The CDR3 extends over 18 amino acids. V gave up 3 bases and J gave up 0 bases, with 21 bases separating them. The CDR3 reads CAWSRGSSPTYSNQPQHF. The CDR3 DNA sequence: TGTGCCTGGAGCAGGGGCAGCTCGCCGACGTATAGCAATCAGCCCCAGCATTTT. The full variable domain, completed using reference TRBV30 and TRBJ1-5, is SQTIHQWPATLVQPVGSPLSLECTVEGTSNPNLYWYRQAAGRGLQLLFYSVGIGQISSEVPQNLSASRPQDRQFILSSKKLLLSDSGFYLCAWSRGSSPTYSNQPQHFGDGTRLSIL.

This clonotype was observed once. V is TRBV28 and J is TRBJ2-7, with TRBD1 identical over 11 bases. The germline CDR1 and CDR2 sequences are MDHEN and SYDVKM. This CDR3 region has 15 residues. V trimming: 4 bases; J trimming: 2 bases; junction bases outside the gene matches: 4. CDR3 nucleotide sequence: TGTGCCAGCAGTTCCGGGACAGGGGGAACCTACGAGCAGTACTTC. Encoded protein: CASSSGTGGTYEQYF.

This clonotype was counted at least ten times. This chain uses TRBV13 with TRBJ2-7; D ambiguous. Germline V lookup: CDR1 PRHDT, CDR2 FYEKMQ (reference sequence). The CDR3 is 14 amino acids. The V gene lost 0 bases and the J gene lost 3 bases, with 9 bases spanning the gap. This CDR3 is CASSLGQSLYEQYF. CDR3 DNA sequence: TGTGCCAGCAGCTTAGGGCAGTCACTCTACGAGCAGTACTTC.